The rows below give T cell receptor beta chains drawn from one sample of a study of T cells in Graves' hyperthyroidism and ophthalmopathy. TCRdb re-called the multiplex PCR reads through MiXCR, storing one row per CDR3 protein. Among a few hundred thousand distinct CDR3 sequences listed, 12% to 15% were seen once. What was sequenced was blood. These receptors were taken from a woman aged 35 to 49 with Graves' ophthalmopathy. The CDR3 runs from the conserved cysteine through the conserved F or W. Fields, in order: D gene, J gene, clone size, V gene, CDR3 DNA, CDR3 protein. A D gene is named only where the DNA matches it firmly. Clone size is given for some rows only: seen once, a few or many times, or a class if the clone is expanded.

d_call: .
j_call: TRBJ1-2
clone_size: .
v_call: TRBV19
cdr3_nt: TGTGCCAGTAGTCCCCGGGGAGCCCTCTATGGCTACACCTTC
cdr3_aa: CASSPRGALYGYTF

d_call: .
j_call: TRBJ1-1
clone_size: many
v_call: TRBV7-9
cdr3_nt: TGTGCCAGCAGCCATCCTGGGACTTTCGGGATGAACACTGAAGCTTTCTTT
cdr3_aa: CASSHPGTFGMNTEAFF

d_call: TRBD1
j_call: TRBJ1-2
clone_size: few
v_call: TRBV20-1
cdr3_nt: TGCAGTGCGACAGGGGCGGTTGGCTACACCTTC
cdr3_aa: CSATGAVGYTF

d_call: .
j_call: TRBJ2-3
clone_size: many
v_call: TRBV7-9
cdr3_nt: TGTGCCAGCAGCTCCGGTACAGAGATAGATACGCAGTATTTT
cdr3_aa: CASSSGTEIDTQYF

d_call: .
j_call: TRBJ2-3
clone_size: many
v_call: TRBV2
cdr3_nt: TGTGCCAGCAGTGAACGTCAGGGACCAGATACGCAGTATTTT
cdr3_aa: CASSERQGPDTQYF

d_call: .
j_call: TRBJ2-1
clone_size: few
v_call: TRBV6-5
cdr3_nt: TGTGCCAGCAGTTACTCGGAGAGTACTATTGAGCAGTTCTTC
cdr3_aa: CASSYSESTIEQFF

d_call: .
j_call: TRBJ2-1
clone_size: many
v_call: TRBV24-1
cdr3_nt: TGTGCCACCAGTGATTCCCGCGGACAGCCTTCACTACACAATGAGCAGTTCTTC
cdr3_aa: CATSDSRGQPSLHNEQFF

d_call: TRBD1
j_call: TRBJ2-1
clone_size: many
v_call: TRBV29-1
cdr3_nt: TGCAGCGTTGAAGACAGGGGGTCCTTTAATGAGCAGTTCTTC
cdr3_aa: CSVEDRGSFNEQFF

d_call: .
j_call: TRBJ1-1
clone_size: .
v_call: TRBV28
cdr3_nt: TGTGCCAGCAGTTTAGCAGGGTGGGGAGACACTGAAGCTTTCTTT
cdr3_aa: CASSLAGWGDTEAFF

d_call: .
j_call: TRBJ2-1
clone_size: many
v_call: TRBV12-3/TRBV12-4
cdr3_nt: TGTGCCAGCAATCCAACTGGGGGTGGCACCTACAATGAGCAGTTCTTC
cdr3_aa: CASNPTGGGTYNEQFF

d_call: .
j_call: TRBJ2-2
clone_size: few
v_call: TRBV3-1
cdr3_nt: TGTGCCAGCAGCCAAGAATGGCCCCCTGCCGGGGAGCTGTTTTTT
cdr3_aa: CASSQEWPPAGELFF

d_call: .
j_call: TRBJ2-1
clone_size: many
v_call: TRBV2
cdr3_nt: TGTGCCAGCAGTGAGGCGACAGGGAGGGTCAATGAGCAGTTCTTC
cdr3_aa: CASSEATGRVNEQFF

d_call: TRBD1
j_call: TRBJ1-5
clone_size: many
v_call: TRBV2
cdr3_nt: TGTGCCAGCAGTTGGGACAGGGGCAATCAGCCCCAGCATTTT
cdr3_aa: CASSWDRGNQPQHF

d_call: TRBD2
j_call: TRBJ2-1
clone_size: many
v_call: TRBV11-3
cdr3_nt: TGTGCCAGCAGCTTCACGGGAGGGCCTTACGGTGAGCAGTTCTTC
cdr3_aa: CASSFTGGPYGEQFF

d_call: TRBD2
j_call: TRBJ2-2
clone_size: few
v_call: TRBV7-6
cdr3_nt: TGTGCCAGCAGCGGGGGACTAGCGGCCGGGGCCGGGGAGCTGTTTTTT
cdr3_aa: CASSGGLAAGAGELFF

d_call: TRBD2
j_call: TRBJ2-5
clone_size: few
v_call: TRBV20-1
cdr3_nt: TGCAGTGCTAGAGATCCGGCAGCGGGGCGGGTGGAGACCCAGTACTTC
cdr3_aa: CSARDPAAGRVETQYF

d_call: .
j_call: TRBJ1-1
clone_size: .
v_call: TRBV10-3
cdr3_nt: TGTGCCATCAAAGCAGACCTAAACACTGAAGCTTTCTTT
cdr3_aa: CAIKADLNTEAFF

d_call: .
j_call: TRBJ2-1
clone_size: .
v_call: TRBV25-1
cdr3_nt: TGTGCCAGCACCGGGACTCATCAGGGGAATGAGCAGCTCTTC
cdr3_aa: CASTGTHQGNEQLF

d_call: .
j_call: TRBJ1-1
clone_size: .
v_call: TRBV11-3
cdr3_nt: TGTGCCAGCAGCTCAAACCAAGGCTACACTGAAGCTTTCTTT
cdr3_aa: CASSSNQGYTEAFF

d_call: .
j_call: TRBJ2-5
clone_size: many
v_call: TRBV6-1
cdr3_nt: TGTGCCAGCAGTAACAAGGAGACCCAGTACTTC
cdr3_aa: CASSNKETQYF

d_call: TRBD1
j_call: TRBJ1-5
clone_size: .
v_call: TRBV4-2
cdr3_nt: TGTGCCAGCAGCCAAGGACAGGGTGATAGCAATCAGCCCCAGCATTTT
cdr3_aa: CASSQGQGDSNQPQHF

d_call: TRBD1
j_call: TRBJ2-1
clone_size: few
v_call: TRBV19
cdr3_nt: TGTGCCAGTGGGCAGGGGGCGAGCAATGAGCAGTTCTTC
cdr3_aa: CASGQGASNEQFF

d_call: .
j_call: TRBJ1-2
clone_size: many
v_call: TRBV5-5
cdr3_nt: TGTGCCAGCAGCTTGGTAGGGAACTATGGCTACACCTTC
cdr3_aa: CASSLVGNYGYTF

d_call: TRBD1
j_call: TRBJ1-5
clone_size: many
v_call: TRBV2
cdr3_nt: TGTGCCAGCAGTCTAATCGGGACAGGGTCCAACCTAAGCAATCAGCCCCAGCATTTT
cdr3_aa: CASSLIGTGSNLSNQPQHF

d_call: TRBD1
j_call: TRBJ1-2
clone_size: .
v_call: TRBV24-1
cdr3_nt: TGTGCCACCAGTGACCGTTGGACAGGGGGCGAGGGAAGCTATGGCTACACCTTC
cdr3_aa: CATSDRWTGGEGSYGYTF

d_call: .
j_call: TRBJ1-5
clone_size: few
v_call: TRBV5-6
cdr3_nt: TGTGCCAGCAGCTTGGGAGGACCTCCCATTAATCAGCCCCAGCATTTT
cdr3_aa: CASSLGGPPINQPQHF

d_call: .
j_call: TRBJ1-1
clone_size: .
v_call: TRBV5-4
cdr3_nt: TGTGCCAGCAGCCTTGTCGGGGGGCGCCGGGACACTGAAGCTTTCTTT
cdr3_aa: CASSLVGGRRDTEAFF

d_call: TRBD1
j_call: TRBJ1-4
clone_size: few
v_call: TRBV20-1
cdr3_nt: TGCAGTGCCATGACAGGGGAGGTTGAAAAACTGTTTTTT
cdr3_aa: CSAMTGEVEKLFF

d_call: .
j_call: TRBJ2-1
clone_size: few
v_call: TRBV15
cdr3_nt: TGTGCCACCAGAGCCGAGCGGACCTACAATGAGCAGTTCTTC
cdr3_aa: CATRAERTYNEQFF

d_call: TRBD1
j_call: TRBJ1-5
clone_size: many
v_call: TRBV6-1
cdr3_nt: TGTGCCAGCAGGCCTACCCGGGACAGCTGGAGTCAGCCCCAGCATTTT
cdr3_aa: CASRPTRDSWSQPQHF

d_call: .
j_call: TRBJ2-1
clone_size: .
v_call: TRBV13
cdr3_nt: TGTGCCAGCAGCTCTCTACAGGGCTCCTACAATGAGCAGTTCTTC
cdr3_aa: CASSSLQGSYNEQFF

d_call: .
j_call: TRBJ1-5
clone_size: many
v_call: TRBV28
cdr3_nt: TGTGCCAGCAGTTTAGGGGGGTCCCCCGTCCCTATCTCGCCCCAGCATTTT
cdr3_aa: CASSLGGSPVPISPQHF